These T cell receptor beta chains were read from a single sample in a study of OX40 agonist ivuxolimab in advanced cancers. Profiling relied on immunoSEQ multiplex PCR, and the TCRdb table lists in-frame clones only, not all of them. Of about 54,000 clones in the sample, approximately 89% were seen once. The source material was CD4+ or CD8+ T cells sorted from blood, sampled in a trial of the OX40 agonist ivuxolimab. These receptors came from an adult with an advanced solid tumor such as melanoma, head and neck, liver or kidney cancer. The CDR3 runs from the conserved cysteine through the conserved F or W. Fields, in order: D gene, clone size, V gene, J gene, CDR3 length, CDR3 protein, CDR3 DNA. D genes are given only for firm matches. Clone size is given for some rows only: seen once, a few or many times, or a class if the clone is expanded.

-	-	TRBV7-2	TRBJ1-2	16	CASSPQRTAVNYGYTF	TGTGCCAGCAGCCCGCAACGGACAGCTGTCAACTATGGCTACACCTTC
-	-	TRBV14	TRBJ2-2	15	CASSQGGPGAGELFF	TGTGCCAGCAGCCAAGGGGGCCCCGGGGCCGGGGAGCTGTTTTTT
TRBD2	-	TRBV2	TRBJ2-1	12	CASSGTSGAQFF	TGTGCCAGCAGTGGGACTAGCGGGGCGCAGTTCTTC
-	few	TRBV2	TRBJ1-5	15	CASRASGVGNQPQHF	TGTGCCAGCAGGGCGTCCGGGGTCGGCAATCAGCCCCAGCATTTT
TRBD1	few	TRBV5-1	TRBJ1-1	14	CASRQGGMNTEAFF	TGCGCCAGCAGACAGGGGGGGATGAACACTGAAGCTTTCTTT
-	-	TRBV6-6	TRBJ2-3	15	CASSYSIFGTDTQYF	TGTGCCAGCAGTTACTCGATATTCGGCACAGATACGCAGTATTTT
TRBD1	-	TRBV5-1	TRBJ1-2	15	CASSFLGQQAYGYTF	TGTGCCAGCAGCTTTCTGGGACAGCAAGCCTATGGCTACACCTTC
-	-	TRBV29-1	TRBJ2-3	12	CSVGWGPDTQYF	TGCAGCGTTGGCTGGGGTCCGGATACGCAGTATTTT
-	-	TRBV5-6	TRBJ1-1	15	CASSWGGHQNTEAFF	TGTGCCAGCAGCTGGGGGGGACACCAGAACACTGAAGCTTTCTTT
-	-	TRBV9	TRBJ2-6	15	CASSVSGLGANVLTF	TGTGCCAGCAGCGTATCCGGGTTAGGGGCCAACGTCCTGACTTTC
-	-	TRBV9	TRBJ1-6	13	CASSVGEETPLHF	TGTGCCAGCAGCGTAGGGGAGGAGACACCCCTCCACTTT
TRBD1	-	TRBV28	TRBJ1-2	14	CASSLPGTDYGYTF	TGTGCCAGCAGTCTCCCCGGGACAGACTATGGCTACACCTTC
TRBD1	-	TRBV19	TRBJ2-5	13	CASSGTGGAAQYF	TGTGCCAGTAGCGGGACAGGGGGCGCGGCCCAGTACTTC
-	-	TRBV28	TRBJ1-1	16	CASSFRAGVVNTEAFF	TGTGCCAGCAGTTTCAGGGCAGGGGTAGTTAACACTGAAGCTTTCTTT
TRBD2	-	TRBV2	TRBJ2-3	16	CASSRRGGAVTDTQYF	TGTGCCAGCAGCCGCCGGGGGGGGGCGGTCACAGATACGCAGTATTTT
-	-	TRBV5-4	TRBJ2-7	11	CASHLGDEQYF	TGTGCCAGCCACCTGGGAGACGAGCAGTACTTC
-	-	TRBV19	TRBJ2-7	14	CASSIEGTNYEQYF	TGTGCCAGTAGTATAGAGGGGACCAACTACGAGCAGTACTTC
TRBD1	-	TRBV5-1	TRBJ1-1	16	CASSLLGQGVNTEAFF	TGCGCCAGCAGTCTTCTGGGACAGGGGGTGAACACTGAAGCTTTCTTT
TRBD2	once	TRBV6-5	TRBJ2-1	13	CASRVGLANEQFF	TGTGCCAGCAGAGTGGGACTAGCGAATGAGCAGTTCTTC
-	-	TRBV5-4	TRBJ2-2	16	CASSHTAGSRAGELFF	TGTGCCAGCAGCCATACCGCAGGGTCTAGAGCCGGGGAGCTGTTTTTT
-	-	TRBV29-1	TRBJ2-2	17	CSVLGQARGANTGELFF	TGCAGCGTTTTGGGACAGGCCCGGGGGGCGAACACCGGGGAGCTGTTTTTT
-	once	TRBV13	TRBJ1-3	16	CASSLRGVSGGNTIYF	TGTGCCAGCAGCTTGAGAGGGGTATCGGGAGGAAACACCATATATTTT
TRBD2	once	TRBV13	TRBJ2-7	14	CASSPAGGRLGQYF	TGTGCCAGCAGCCCCGCGGGGGGTCGACTGGGGCAGTACTTC
TRBD1	-	TRBV9	TRBJ1-2	16	CASSPGFDRDGYGYTF	TGTGCCAGCAGCCCTGGGTTCGACAGGGATGGCTATGGCTACACCTTC
TRBD2	few	TRBV6-5	TRBJ2-7	15	CASSYSKRGTYEQYF	TGTGCCAGCAGTTACTCGAAGCGGGGAACCTACGAGCAGTACTTC
TRBD2	-	TRBV10-1	TRBJ2-2	16	CASSEVGTRRTGELFF	TGCGCCAGCAGTGAAGTCGGGACTAGGAGGACCGGGGAGCTGTTTTTT
-	-	TRBV19	TRBJ1-3	14	CASSIGSSGNTIYF	TGTGCCAGTAGTATCGGGAGCTCTGGAAACACCATATATTTT
-	-	TRBV20-1	TRBJ2-5	11	CSARKSETQYF	TGCAGTGCTAGAAAAAGTGAGACCCAGTACTTC
-	-	TRBV19	TRBJ1-4	15	CASSIGQDQTEKLFF	TGTGCCAGTAGTATAGGGCAGGACCAAACTGAAAAACTGTTTTTT
-	-	TRBV5-4	TRBJ1-6	14	CASSLGAGRNILHF	TGTGCCAGCAGCTTGGGTGCAGGGCGTAATATCCTCCACTTT
TRBD2	-	TRBV4-1	TRBJ2-7	15	CASSPLWGGPYEQYF	TGCGCCAGCAGCCCCTTATGGGGGGGACCCTACGAGCAGTACTTC
-	-	TRBV11-2	TRBJ2-7	15	CASSRGGARAYEQYF	TGTGCCAGCAGCCGCGGTGGGGCGAGGGCCTACGAGCAGTACTTC
-	-	TRBV6-6	TRBJ2-6	16	CASRRPGQAGANVLTF	TGTGCCAGCAGACGTCCGGGACAAGCTGGGGCCAACGTCCTGACTTTC
-	once	TRBV7-2	TRBJ2-1	15	CASSLASSTYNEQFF	TGTGCCAGCAGCTTAGCGTCTAGCACCTACAATGAGCAGTTCTTC
-	-	TRBV29-1	TRBJ1-5	13	CSVGREGNQPQHF	TGCAGCGTTGGCAGGGAGGGGAATCAGCCCCAGCATTTT
TRBD2	-	TRBV2	TRBJ2-1	15	CASSPLAGNFNEQFF	TGTGCCAGCAGTCCTCTAGCGGGAAATTTCAATGAGCAGTTCTTC
TRBD2	-	TRBV11-2	TRBJ2-1	15	CASRLAGVGYNEQFF	TGTGCCAGCAGGTTAGCGGGAGTTGGCTACAATGAGCAGTTCTTC
-	-	TRBV2	TRBJ2-7	17	CASSESEPWQGSYEQYF	TGTGCCAGCAGTGAAAGCGAACCCTGGCAGGGTTCCTACGAGCAGTACTTC
-	-	TRBV5-4	TRBJ2-3	16	CASSQGDRGSTDTQYF	TGTGCCAGCAGCCAAGGTGATCGGGGCAGCACAGATACGCAGTATTTT
-	-	TRBV7-9	TRBJ1-1	13	CASSLTQNTEAFF	TGTGCCAGCAGCTTAACACAGAACACTGAAGCTTTCTTT
-	-	TRBV5-4	TRBJ1-4	12	CASSLPNEKLFF	TGTGCCAGCAGCTTACCTAATGAAAAACTGTTTTTT
-	-	TRBV10-3	TRBJ1-1	12	CAIRRADSPAFF	TGTGCCATCAGGCGGGCGGACAGTCCAGCTTTCTTT
-	-	TRBV2	TRBJ1-1	11	CASSGYAEAFF	TGTGCCAGCAGCGGGTACGCTGAAGCTTTCTTT
-	-	TRBV7-2	TRBJ2-7	15	CASSLDVPPNHEQYF	TGTGCCAGCAGCTTAGATGTCCCCCCAAACCACGAGCAGTACTTC
-	-	TRBV7-9	TRBJ2-5	11	CASSLSGTQYF	TGTGCCAGCAGCTTATCAGGGACCCAGTACTTC
TRBD1	-	TRBV27	TRBJ2-3	13	CASSLGGTGAQYF	TGTGCCAGCTCACTTGGAGGGACAGGGGCGCAGTATTTT
TRBD1	-	TRBV28	TRBJ2-6	18	CASSLSTGGRRGANVLTF	TGTGCCAGCAGTTTGTCAACAGGGGGTCGTCGTGGGGCCAACGTCCTGACTTTC
TRBD2	-	TRBV5-1	TRBJ2-1	14	CASSSGLAVNEQFF	TGCGCCAGCAGCTCGGGACTAGCTGTCAATGAGCAGTTCTTC
-	-	TRBV10-3	TRBJ1-5	13	CAISFEPGQPQHF	TGTGCCATCAGTTTCGAACCGGGACAGCCCCAGCATTTT
-	-	TRBV7-2	TRBJ2-2	15	CASSLDISRAGELFF	TGTGCCAGCAGCTTAGACATTAGCCGGGCCGGGGAGCTGTTTTTT
-	-	TRBV5-4	TRBJ1-1	15	CASSLVDFVNTEAFF	TGTGCCAGCAGCTTGGTGGATTTTGTGAACACTGAAGCTTTCTTT
-	once	TRBV14	TRBJ2-1	15	CASSQVKGVFNEQFF	TGTGCCAGCAGCCAAGTCAAGGGCGTCTTCAATGAGCAGTTCTTC
TRBD1	-	TRBV6-5	TRBJ1-2	16	CASSYLGGRGHYGYTF	TGTGCCAGCAGTTACTTAGGGGGCAGGGGCCACTATGGCTACACCTTC
TRBD1	-	TRBV6-5	TRBJ2-3	13	CASREGATDTQYF	TGTGCTTCGAGAGAGGGGGCGACAGATACGCAGTATTTT
TRBD2	-	TRBV29-1	TRBJ2-6	14	CSVGTTSWANVLTF	TGCAGCGTAGGGACTACCTCTTGGGCCAACGTCCTGACTTTC
-	-	TRBV21-1	TRBJ2-7	12	CASSKVRGEQYF	TGTGCCAGCAGCAAAGTGAGGGGCGAGCAGTACTTC
TRBD2	-	TRBV2	TRBJ2-1	14	CASASGGPHNEQFF	TGTGCCAGTGCTAGCGGGGGGCCCCACAATGAGCAGTTCTTC
-	-	TRBV7-3	TRBJ2-1	14	CASSRGGSYNEQFF	TGTGCCAGCAGCCGAGGCGGCTCCTACAATGAGCAGTTCTTC
-	once	TRBV13	TRBJ2-1	14	CASSPLDGNNEQFF	TGTGCCAGCAGCCCCCTGGACGGCAACAATGAGCAGTTCTTC